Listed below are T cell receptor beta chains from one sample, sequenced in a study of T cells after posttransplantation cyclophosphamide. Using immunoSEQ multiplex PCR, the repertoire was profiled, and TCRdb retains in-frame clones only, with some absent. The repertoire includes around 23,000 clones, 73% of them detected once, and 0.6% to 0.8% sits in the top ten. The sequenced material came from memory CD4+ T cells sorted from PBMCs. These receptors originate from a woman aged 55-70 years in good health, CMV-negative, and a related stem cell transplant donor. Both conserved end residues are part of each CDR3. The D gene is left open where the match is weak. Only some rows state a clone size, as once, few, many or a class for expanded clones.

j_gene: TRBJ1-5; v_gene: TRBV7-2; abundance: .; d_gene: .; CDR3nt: TGTGCCAGCAGCCTGCTCTTCGGGGGGGCCCAGCATTTT; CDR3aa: CASSLLFGGAQHF
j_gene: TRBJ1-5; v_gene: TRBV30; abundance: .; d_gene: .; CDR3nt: TGTGCCTGGAACCCACAGGGCGGGAGTCAGCCCCAGCATTTT; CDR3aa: CAWNPQGGSQPQHF
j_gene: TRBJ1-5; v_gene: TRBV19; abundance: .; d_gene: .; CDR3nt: TGTGCCAGTAGTATACAGTATAGCAATCAGCCCCAGCATTTT; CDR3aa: CASSIQYSNQPQHF
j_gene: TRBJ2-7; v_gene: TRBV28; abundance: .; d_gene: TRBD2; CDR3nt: TGTGCCAGCAGTTTTGGCGGGGCCGGGGAGGGAGAGCAGTACTTC; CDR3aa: CASSFGGAGEGEQYF
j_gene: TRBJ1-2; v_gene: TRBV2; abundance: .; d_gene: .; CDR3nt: TGTGCCAGCAAGATCAGTGGCTACACCTTC; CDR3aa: CASKISGYTF
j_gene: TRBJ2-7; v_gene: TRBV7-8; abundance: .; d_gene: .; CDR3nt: TGTGCCAGCAGCCCAGGATGGGAGAGCCCGTACGAGCAGTACTTC; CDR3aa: CASSPGWESPYEQYF
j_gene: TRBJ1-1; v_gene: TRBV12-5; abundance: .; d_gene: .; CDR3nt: TGTGCTAGTGGTTTGCCTCAGAGCTCCCAGGGGAAGGACACTGAAGCTTTCTTT; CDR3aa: CASGLPQSSQGKDTEAFF
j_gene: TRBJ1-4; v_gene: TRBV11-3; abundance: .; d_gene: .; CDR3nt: TGTGCCAGCAGCTTAACCCGGGTAGTCCACCTGTTTTTT; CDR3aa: CASSLTRVVHLFF
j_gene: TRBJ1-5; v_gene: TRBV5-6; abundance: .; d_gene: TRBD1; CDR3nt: TGTGCCAGCAGCTTGCGTGGAGGGGGCAACAATCAGCCCCAGCATTTT; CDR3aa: CASSLRGGGNNQPQHF
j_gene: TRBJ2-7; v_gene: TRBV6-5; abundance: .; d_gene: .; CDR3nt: TGTGCCAGCAGTACCGGTGGGGGGTACGAGCAGTACTTC; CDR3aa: CASSTGGGYEQYF
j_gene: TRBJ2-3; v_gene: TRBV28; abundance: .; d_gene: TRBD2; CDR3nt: TGTGCCAGCAGTTTATGGACCCCCTCACAGACTAGCGGGGAGGATACGCAGTATTTT; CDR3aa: CASSLWTPSQTSGEDTQYF
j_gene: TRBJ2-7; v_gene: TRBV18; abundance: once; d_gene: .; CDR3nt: TGTGCCAGCTCACCACCGATGAAATACGAGCAGTACTTC; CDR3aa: CASSPPMKYEQYF
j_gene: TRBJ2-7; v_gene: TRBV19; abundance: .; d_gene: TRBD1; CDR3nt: TGTGCCAGTAGTATCGGACAGGGCTCCTACGAGCAGTACTTC; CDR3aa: CASSIGQGSYEQYF
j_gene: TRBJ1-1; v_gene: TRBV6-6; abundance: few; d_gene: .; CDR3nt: TGTGCCAGCAGTTACTATCGGGGGACTGAAGCTTTCTTT; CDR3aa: CASSYYRGTEAFF
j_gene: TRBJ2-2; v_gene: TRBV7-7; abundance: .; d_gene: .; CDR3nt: TGTGCTAGCAGCCCCCTTAACGGGGAGCTGTTTTTT; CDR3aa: CASSPLNGELFF
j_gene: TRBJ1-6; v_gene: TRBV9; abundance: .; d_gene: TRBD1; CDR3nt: TGTGCCAGCAGCGAGGGGACAGGGTTCAATTCACCCCTCCACTTT; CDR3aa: CASSEGTGFNSPLHF